The 32 T cell receptor beta chains below were found in one sample sequenced in a study of cytomegalovirus exposure and HLA in healthy donors. Clones were read by immunoSEQ multiplex PCR, and TCRdb kept only the in-frame ones, dropping some. The sample lists about 170,000 clones, about 86% occurring once. Specimen: PBMCs. All receptors come from a woman aged 18-29 years in good health and CMV-seronegative.

This rearrangement joins TRBV11-2 to TRBJ2-7; TRBD2 agrees at 12 bases. The germline gives CDR1 SGHAT, CDR2 FQNNGV. CDR3 length: 15 amino acids. J lost 6 bases, V lost 5 bases, and 8 bases had no gene match. Here the CDR3 reads CASSITPGLAGEQYF. In nucleotides, the CDR3 is TGTGCCAGCAGCATCACGCCGGGACTAGCGGGCGAGCAGTACTTC.

This clone has only a few counts. The rearrangement uses TRBV4-1 and TRBJ2-7, with D hard to call. The CDR3 has 12 amino acids. Between the trimmed V and J ends, which lost 3 bases and 5 bases, there was a span of 8 bases. Germline V lookup: CDR1 MGHRA, CDR2 YSYEKL. The DNA of the CDR3 is TGCGCCAGCAGCCAGCCACAGAACGAGCAGTACTTC. This translates into CASSQPQNEQYF.

The gene calls are TRBV27 and TRBJ2-2, with D perhaps matching TRBD1 (6 bases). The CDR3 covers 14 residues. Deletions cut 4 bases from V and 7 bases from J, with 13 bases between. Germline assignment: CDR1 MNHEY and CDR2 SMNVEV (reference sequence). Written as DNA, the CDR3 is TGTGCCAGCAGTTGGGGGCTACAGGTCGGGGAGCTGTTTTTT. Translated: CASSWGLQVGELFF.

The J gene is TRBJ2-7, the V gene TRBV11-2; possible D gene TRBD2, 5 bases. The length of the CDR3 is 13 residues. Germline V gives CDR1 SGHAT, CDR2 FQNNGV. The germline V and J ends were trimmed by 8 bases and 1 base, with 12 bases remaining between them. The DNA for the CDR3 is TGTGCCAGCTTTAACGGGGTATCCTACGAGCAGTACTTC. Protein: CASFNGVSYEQYF.

This rearrangement joins TRBV6-1 to TRBJ2-5, with D perhaps matching TRBD1 (5 bases). This CDR3 is 14 amino acids long. CDR1 MNHNS and CDR2 SASEGT come from the germline V gene. Trimming removed 3 bases from V and 5 bases from J, with 13 bases in between. CDR3 DNA sequence: TGTGCCAGCAGTGACAAGGGGCAGGCGGAGACCCAGTACTTC. This encodes CASSDKGQAETQYF.

The V gene is TRBV2, the J gene TRBJ2-2; TRBD2 agrees at 8 bases. V shed 7 bases and J 7 bases; nucleotides not matched to a gene: 8. Germline loops: CDR1 SNHLY, CDR2 FYNNEI. CDR3 length equals 14 residues. CDR3 sequence (DNA): TGTGCCAGCAAGGGTCGAGCGGGGGACGGGGAGCTGTTTTTT. It translates to CASKGRAGDGELFF. Based on the CDR3 plus reference TRBV2 and TRBJ2-2, the full variable domain is EPEVTQTPSHQVTQMGQEVILRCVPISNHLYFYWYRQILGQKVEFLVSFYNNEISEKSEIFDDQFSVERPDGSNFTLKIRSTKLEDSAMYFCASKGRAGDGELFFGEGSRLTVL.

This chain links TRBV5-1 with TRBJ2-1; 7 nucleotides align to TRBD1. CDR1 is SGHRS and CDR2 is YFSETQ in the germline V gene. The CDR3 has 17 residues. The junction had 14 bases not matched to a gene; V was cut back by 4 bases and J by 4 bases. Here the CDR3 reads CASSITRSRQGYNEQFF. The CDR3, as DNA: TGCGCCAGCAGCATAACAAGGTCGAGACAGGGATACAATGAGCAGTTCTTC.

The J gene is TRBJ1-1, the V gene TRBV5-1; no clear D. The CDR3 is made up of 14 amino acids. V was pared by 1 base and J by 4 bases, with 11 bases between. Germline lookup yields CDR1 SGHRS and CDR2 YFSETQ. This CDR3 reads CASSLLDWGTEAFF. In DNA form, the CDR3 reads TGCGCCAGCAGCTTGCTGGACTGGGGCACTGAAGCTTTCTTT.

V is TRBV5-4 and J is TRBJ2-1; 8 bases fit TRBD2. The CDR3 totals 16 residues. Germline lookup yields CDR1 SGHNT and CDR2 YYREEE (reference sequence). The J segment lost 0 bases and the V segment lost 3 bases, leaving 5 bases of the junction unmatched. In DNA, the CDR3 is TGTGCCAGCAGCTCTGTAGCGGGGAGCTCCTACAATGAGCAGTTCTTC. Encoded protein: CASSSVAGSSYNEQFF.

This clone was detected once. The chain recombines TRBV10-3 with TRBJ1-2, with no clear D. This CDR3 is built from 17 residues. Per the germline V gene, CDR1 is ENHRY and CDR2 is SYGVKD. V was pared by 0 bases and J by 7 bases, with 21 bases between. This chain's CDR3 is CAISESSLSNREVGYTF. CDR3 DNA sequence: TGTGCCATCAGTGAGTCGAGCTTGTCGAACCGGGAGGTTGGCTACACCTTC.

This rearrangement joins TRBV5-1 to TRBJ2-1; TRBD1 matches 10 bases. The CDR3 extends over 16 amino acids. Looked up from germline, CDR1 is SGHRS and CDR2 is YFSETQ. V shed 7 bases and J 4 bases; nucleotides not matched to a gene: 11. CDR3 nucleotides: TGCGCCAGCCGCACTAATGGACAGGGGGAATACAATGAGCAGTTCTTC. Encoded protein: CASRTNGQGEYNEQFF.

This chain joins TRBV5-4 and TRBJ2-7; D may be TRBD1 (5 bases). With 5 bases removed from V and 0 bases from J, the gap between germline ends came to 15 bases. Germline V gives CDR1 SGHNT, CDR2 YYREEE (reference sequence). CDR3 length: 15 residues. The CDR3 loop is CASSSQQTASYEQYF. The CDR3 coding sequence is TGTGCCAGCAGTTCGCAGCAGACAGCCTCCTACGAGCAGTACTTC.

The chain uses TRBV11-1 and TRBJ1-1; 8 positions match TRBD1. The CDR3 has 15 amino acids. The germline V gene encodes CDR1 SGHAT and CDR2 FQDESV (reference sequence). J was trimmed by 3 bases and V by 4 bases; bases with no gene match: 7. The CDR3 reads CASSSQGAVYTEAFF. CDR3 in DNA: TGTGCCAGCAGCTCTCAGGGGGCGGTTTACACTGAAGCTTTCTTT.

This clone came up a few times. The V gene is TRBV18, the J gene TRBJ1-3; the D gene is possibly TRBD1 (6 bases). The CDR3 spans 14 residues. CDR1 is KGHSH and CDR2 is LQKENI in the germline V gene. Trimming removed 4 bases from V and 1 base from J, with 8 bases in between. CDR3: CASSLTGSGNTIYF. The CDR3 bases are TGTGCCAGCTCACTCACAGGGTCTGGAAACACCATATATTTT.

The chain links TRBV5-6 to TRBJ2-6, with D possibly TRBD1 on 6 matching bases. There are 16 residues in the CDR3. Germline V CDR1 and CDR2: SGHDT, YYEEEE. V was trimmed by 2 bases and J by 2 bases, leaving 11 bases between them. The CDR3 protein is CASSFFTGTGANVLTF. CDR3 nucleotide sequence: TGTGCCAGCAGCTTCTTCACAGGGACTGGGGCCAACGTCCTGACTTTC. Drawing the rest from reference TRBV5-6 and TRBJ2-6, the complete variable domain is DAGVTQSPTHLIKTRGQQVTLRCSPKSGHDTVSWYQQALGQGPQFIFQYYEEEERQRGNFPDRFSGHQFPNYSSELNVNALLLGDSALYLCASSFFTGTGANVLTFGAGSRLTVL.

V gene TRBV9 combines with J gene TRBJ2-5; 9 bases line up with TRBD2. Germline V gene sequence: CDR1 SGDLS, CDR2 YYNGEE. J gave up 2 bases and V 4 bases, and 6 bases lay outside the gene matches. The CDR3 extends over 15 amino acids. The CDR3 reads CASSTRGGAQETQYF. In DNA form, the CDR3 reads TGTGCCAGCAGCACCCGCGGGGGGGCTCAAGAGACCCAGTACTTC.

This clone was seen a few times. The V call is TRBV7-9, the J call TRBJ1-1; 7 bases map to TRBD1. This CDR3 region has 14 residues. J lost 8 bases, V lost 4 bases, and 10 bases had no gene match. The V gene's germline CDR1 is SEHNR and CDR2 FQNEAQ (reference sequence). The CDR3: CASSSGTGTVEAFF. The CDR3 DNA reads TGTGCCAGCAGCTCCGGAACCGGGACAGTCGAAGCTTTCTTT.

CDR3 sequence: CSVRTGGGQPQHF. In DNA, the CDR3 is TGCAGCGTTAGGACAGGGGGCGGTCAGCCCCAGCATTTT. The chain links TRBV29-1 to TRBJ1-5; 11 bases are shared with TRBD1. V lost 5 bases and J lost 6; bases outside the gene matches: 3. Per the germline V gene, CDR1 is SQVTM and CDR2 is ANQGSEA. The CDR3 runs to 13 residues.

The chain uses TRBV6-1 and TRBJ2-1; the D is unclear. The CDR3 has 20 amino acids. Germline CDR1 reads MNHNS; CDR2 reads SASEGT. Trimming took off 0 bases at V and 3 bases at J, with 24 bases between the two ends. CDR3 nucleotide sequence: TGTGCCAGCAGTGAAGCACCCCATCCCTACCCCCTCCATAACTACAATGAGCAGTTCTTC. It translates to CASSEAPHPYPLHNYNEQFF.

V gene TRBV6-5 combines with J gene TRBJ1-5; D is ambiguous. The CDR3 is 13 amino acids. The V gene's germline CDR1 is MNHEY and CDR2 SVGAGI. V was trimmed by 6 bases and J by 11 bases, leaving 17 bases between them. The CDR3 DNA follows: TGTGCCAGCAGCCTCACTGTCTGGTCGTCCCAGCATTTT. It specifies CASSLTVWSSQHF.

This sequence joins TRBV7-9 and TRBJ2-2, with TRBD2 matching 10 bases. The V segment lost 2 bases and the J segment 6 bases; nucleotides outside the gene matches: 3. The CDR3 runs 15 residues. The V gene's germline CDR1 is SEHNR and CDR2 FQNEAQ (reference sequence). CDR3 sequence: CASSLLAGDSGELFF. The CDR3 coding sequence is TGTGCCAGCAGCTTACTAGCGGGAGACTCCGGGGAGCTGTTTTTT.

This chain connects TRBV4-1 to TRBJ2-7; D is possibly TRBD2 (7 bases). The germline V gene has CDR1 MGHRA and CDR2 YSYEKL. V lost 5 bases, J lost 7 bases, and 9 bases lay in between. The length of the CDR3 is 11 residues. CDR3 nucleotides: TGCGCCAGCAGCGGGAGGGGGGAGCAGTACTTC. It encodes CASSGRGEQYF.

This chain links TRBV19 with TRBJ2-7, with D possibly matching TRBD1 (8 bases). Deletions cut 7 bases from V and 4 bases from J, with 26 bases between. The CDR3 length is 17 residues. Per germline, CDR1 LNHDA and CDR2 SQIVND (reference sequence). Written as DNA, the CDR3 is TGTGCCAGTAAGCCCAGGGGGAGGGGGACAGGTGATTACGAGCAGTACTTC. It codes for CASKPRGRGTGDYEQYF.

The V call is TRBV6-5, the J call TRBJ1-1, with D perhaps matching TRBD1 (6 bases). V lost 2 bases, J lost 5 bases, and 12 bases lay in between. CDR1 MNHEY and CDR2 SVGAGI come from the germline V gene. The CDR3 extends over 14 amino acids. The CDR3 DNA follows: TGTGCCAGCAGTTACCGGGGGGCGGTTACTGAAGCTTTCTTT. Translated, it gives CASSYRGAVTEAFF.

This chain joins TRBV7-6 and TRBJ2-7, with 10 bases matching TRBD1. V lost 3 bases, J lost 5 bases, and 1 base stayed unmatched. The CDR3 consists of 13 residues. The germline V gene has CDR1 SGHVS and CDR2 FNYEAQ. In nucleotides, the CDR3 is TGTGCCAGCAGCTTTGGGACAGGGGACGAGCAGTACTTC. It is translated as CASSFGTGDEQYF.

The V call is TRBV5-1, the J call TRBJ1-4; the match to TRBD1 covers 10 bases. The V gene end was trimmed by 5 bases and the J gene end by 7 bases; junction bases not matched to a gene: 14. Germline assignment: CDR1 SGHRS and CDR2 YFSETQ. This CDR3 comprises 17 residues. The CDR3: CASRPGTGARRGEKLFF. CDR3 sequence (DNA): TGCGCCAGCAGACCAGGGACAGGGGCCCGGAGGGGTGAAAAACTGTTTTTT.

This chain connects TRBV6-5 to TRBJ1-1, with TRBD1 matching over 7 bases. This CDR3 has 13 residues. The germline V gene has CDR1 MNHEY and CDR2 SVGAGI. Losses at the gene ends were 5 bases for V and 7 bases for J; bases not matched to a gene: 7. The CDR3 DNA follows: TGTGCCAGCAGTCCTAACAGGGGAGGTGAAGCTTTCTTT. As protein: CASSPNRGGEAFF.

Only a few counts were recorded for this clone. The J gene is TRBJ2-4, the V gene TRBV27, with D hard to call. The ends were cut back, 9 bases at V and 15 bases at J, with 12 bases in the middle. Looked up from germline, CDR1 is MNHEY and CDR2 is SMNVEV (reference sequence). There are 9 residues in the CDR3. The CDR3 reads CARTTRGYF. In nucleotides, the CDR3 is TGTGCCAGGACGACTCGAGGGTACTTC.

This clone was picked up one time. This chain links TRBV4-1 with TRBJ1-5; D unclear. Looked up from germline, CDR1 is MGHRA and CDR2 is YSYEKL. Trimming removed 1 base from V and 4 bases from J, with 8 bases in between. CDR3 length: 14 amino acids. The DNA for the CDR3 is TGCGCCAGCAGCCAAGTAAACGGGAATCAGCCCCAGCATTTT. Amino acids: CASSQVNGNQPQHF.

The chain couples TRBV6-5 to TRBJ1-5; maybe TRBD1 (6 bases). The CDR3 totals 13 residues. Trimming stripped 2 bases from V and 6 bases from J, with 8 bases between. Germline CDR1 is MNHEY and CDR2 is SVGAGI. CDR3 nucleotides: TGTGCCAGCAGTTACACACAGGGTCAGCCCCAGCATTTT. Translated: CASSYTQGQPQHF.

CDR3 region: CASSFIRGSGELFF. CDR3 nucleotides: TGTGCCAGCAGCTTTATAAGGGGTTCCGGGGAGCTGTTTTTT. The chain joins TRBV7-2 to TRBJ2-2, with D perhaps matching TRBD1 (5 bases). Trimming took off 3 bases at V and 6 bases at J, with 11 bases between the two ends. This CDR3 spans 14 amino acids. In germline, CDR1 is SGHTA, CDR2 FQGNSA.

The sample holds a few counts of this clone. The chain uses TRBV19 and TRBJ2-7, with D perhaps matching TRBD1 (5 bases). CDR1 and CDR2 from the germline V gene are LNHDA and SQIVND (reference sequence). The CDR3 consists of 15 residues. The V and J ends lost 5 bases and 2 bases respectively, with 16 bases between them. The CDR3 DNA is TGTGCCAGTAGTGGGGCGGCGGCGGACACCTACGAGCAGTACTTC. The encoded protein is CASSGAAADTYEQYF.